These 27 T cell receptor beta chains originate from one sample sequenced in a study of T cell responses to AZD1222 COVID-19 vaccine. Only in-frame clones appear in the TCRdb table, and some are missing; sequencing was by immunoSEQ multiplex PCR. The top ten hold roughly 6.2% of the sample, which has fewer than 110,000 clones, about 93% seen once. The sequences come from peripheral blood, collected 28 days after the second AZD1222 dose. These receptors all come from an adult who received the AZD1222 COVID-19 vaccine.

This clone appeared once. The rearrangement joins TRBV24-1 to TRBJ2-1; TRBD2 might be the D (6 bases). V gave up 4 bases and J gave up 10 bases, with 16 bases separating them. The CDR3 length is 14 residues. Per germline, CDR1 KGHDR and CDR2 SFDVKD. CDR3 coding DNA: TGTGCCACCAGTGACTTCTCGGGACTGCAAGAGCAGTTCTTC. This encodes CATSDFSGLQEQFF.

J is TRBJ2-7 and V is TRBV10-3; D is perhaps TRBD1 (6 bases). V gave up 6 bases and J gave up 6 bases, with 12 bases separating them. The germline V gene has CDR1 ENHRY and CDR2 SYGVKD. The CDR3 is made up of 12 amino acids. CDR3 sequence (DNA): TGTGCCATCAGACGAGGGACATCCGAGCAGTACTTC. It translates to CAIRRGTSEQYF.

CDR3 sequence: CATSRKAGVINEQYF. CDR3 nucleotide sequence: TGTGCCACCAGCAGAAAAGCGGGAGTGATTAACGAGCAGTACTTC. This chain joins TRBV15 and TRBJ2-7; the match to TRBD2 covers 8 bases. The CDR3 loop spans 15 amino acids. After removal of 2 bases from V and 5 bases from J, the junction contained 8 bases not matched to a gene. CDR1 and CDR2 from the germline V gene are LNHNV and YYDKDF (reference sequence). The full variable domain, in which reference TRBV15 and TRBJ2-7 provide the parts outside the CDR3, is DAMVIQNPRYQVTQFGKPVTLSCSQTLNHNVMYWYQQKSSQAPKLLFHYYDKDFNNEADTPDNFQSRRPNTSFCFLDIRSPGLGDTAMYLCATSRKAGVINEQYFGPGTRLTVT.

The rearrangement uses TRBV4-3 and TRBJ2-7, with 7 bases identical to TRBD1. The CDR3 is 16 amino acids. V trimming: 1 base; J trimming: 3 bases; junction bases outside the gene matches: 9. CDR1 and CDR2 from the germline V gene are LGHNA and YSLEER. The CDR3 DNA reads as TGCGCCAGCAGCCAAGCCCACCGACAGGGAGTCTACGAGCAGTACTTC. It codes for CASSQAHRQGVYEQYF.

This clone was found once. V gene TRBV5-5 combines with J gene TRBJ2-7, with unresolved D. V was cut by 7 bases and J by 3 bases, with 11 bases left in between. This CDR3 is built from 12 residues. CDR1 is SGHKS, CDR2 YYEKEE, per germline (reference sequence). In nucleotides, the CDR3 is TGTGCCAGCGAGATTGAGAACTACGAGCAGTACTTC. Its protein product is CASEIENYEQYF.

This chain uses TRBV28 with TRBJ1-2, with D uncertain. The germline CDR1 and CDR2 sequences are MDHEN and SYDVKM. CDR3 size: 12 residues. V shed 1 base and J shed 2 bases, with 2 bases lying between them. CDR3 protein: CASSLLNYGYTF. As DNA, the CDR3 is TGTGCCAGCAGTTTATTAAACTATGGCTACACCTTC.

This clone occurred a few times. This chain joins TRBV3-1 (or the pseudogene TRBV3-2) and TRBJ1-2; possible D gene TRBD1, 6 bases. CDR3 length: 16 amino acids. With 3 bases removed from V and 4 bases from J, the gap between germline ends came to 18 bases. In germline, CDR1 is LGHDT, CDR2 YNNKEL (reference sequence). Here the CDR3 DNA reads TGTGCCAGCAGCCAGGGGTTGGGGGCCGGTGCCTATGGCTACACCTTC. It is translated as CASSQGLGAGAYGYTF.

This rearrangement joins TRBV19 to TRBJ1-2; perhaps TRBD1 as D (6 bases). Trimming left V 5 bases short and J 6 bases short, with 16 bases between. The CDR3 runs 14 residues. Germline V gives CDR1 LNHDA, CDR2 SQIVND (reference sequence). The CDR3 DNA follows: TGTGCCAGTAGTCCGGACAGTTCTAGGGATGGCTACACCTTC. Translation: CASSPDSSRDGYTF.

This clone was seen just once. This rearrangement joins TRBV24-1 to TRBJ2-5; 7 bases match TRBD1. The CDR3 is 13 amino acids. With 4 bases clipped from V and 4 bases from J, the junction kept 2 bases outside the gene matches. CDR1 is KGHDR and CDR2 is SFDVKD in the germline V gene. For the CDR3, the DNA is TGTGCCACCAGTGACTACAGGGGAGAGACCCAGTACTTC. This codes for CATSDYRGETQYF.

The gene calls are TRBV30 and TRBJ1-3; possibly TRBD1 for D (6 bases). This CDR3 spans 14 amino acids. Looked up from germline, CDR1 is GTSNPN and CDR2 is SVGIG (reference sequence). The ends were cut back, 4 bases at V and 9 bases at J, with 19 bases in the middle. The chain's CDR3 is CAWNLLTRGTTIYF. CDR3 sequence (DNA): TGTGCCTGGAATCTCCTGACAAGGGGGACCACCATATATTTT.

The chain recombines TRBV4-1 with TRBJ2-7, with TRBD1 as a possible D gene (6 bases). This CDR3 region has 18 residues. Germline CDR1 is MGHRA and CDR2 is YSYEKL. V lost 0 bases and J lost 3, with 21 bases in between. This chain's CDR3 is CASSQELRGQIVHYEQYF. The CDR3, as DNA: TGCGCCAGCAGCCAAGAATTAAGAGGACAGATAGTTCACTACGAGCAGTACTTC.

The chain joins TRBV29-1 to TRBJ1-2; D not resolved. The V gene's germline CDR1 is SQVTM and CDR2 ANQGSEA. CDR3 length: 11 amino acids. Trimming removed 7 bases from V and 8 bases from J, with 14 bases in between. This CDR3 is CSAGTREGYTF. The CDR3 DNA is TGCAGCGCCGGAACTCGGGAGGGCTACACCTTC.

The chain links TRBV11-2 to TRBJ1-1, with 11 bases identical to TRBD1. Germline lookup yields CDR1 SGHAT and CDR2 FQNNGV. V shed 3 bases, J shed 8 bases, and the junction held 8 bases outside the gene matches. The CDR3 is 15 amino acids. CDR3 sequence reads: CASSFVQDRGPEAFF. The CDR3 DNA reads TGTGCCAGCAGCTTTGTTCAGGACAGGGGGCCGGAAGCTTTCTTT.

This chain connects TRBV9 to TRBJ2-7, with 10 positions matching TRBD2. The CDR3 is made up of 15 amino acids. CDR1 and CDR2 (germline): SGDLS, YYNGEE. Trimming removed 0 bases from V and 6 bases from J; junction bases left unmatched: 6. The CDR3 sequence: CASSVGLAGVAEQYF. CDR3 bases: TGTGCCAGCAGCGTAGGGCTAGCGGGAGTAGCCGAGCAGTACTTC.

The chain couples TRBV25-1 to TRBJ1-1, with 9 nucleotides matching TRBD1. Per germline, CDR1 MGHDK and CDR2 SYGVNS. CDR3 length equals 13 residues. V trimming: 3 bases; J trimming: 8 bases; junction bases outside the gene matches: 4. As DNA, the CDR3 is TGTGCCAGCAGTGATGGGGACAGGGTCGAAGCTTTCTTT. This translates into CASSDGDRVEAFF.

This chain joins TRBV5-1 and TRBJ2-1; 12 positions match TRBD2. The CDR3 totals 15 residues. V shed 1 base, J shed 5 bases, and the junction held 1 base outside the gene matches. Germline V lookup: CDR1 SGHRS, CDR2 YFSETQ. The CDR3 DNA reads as TGCGCCAGCAGCTTGACTAGCGGGGGGAACAATGAGCAGTTCTTC. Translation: CASSLTSGGNNEQFF. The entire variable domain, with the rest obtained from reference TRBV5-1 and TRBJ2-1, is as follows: KAGVTQTPRYLIKTRGQQVTLSCSPISGHRSVSWYQQTPGQGLQFLFEYFSETQRNKGNFPGRFSGRQFSNSRSEMNVSTLELGDSALYLCASSLTSGGNNEQFFGPGTRLTVL.

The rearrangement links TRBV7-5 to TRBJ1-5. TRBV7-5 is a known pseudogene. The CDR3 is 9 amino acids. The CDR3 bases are TGTGCCCGGGGGCAGCCCCAGCATTTT. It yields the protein CARGQPQHF.

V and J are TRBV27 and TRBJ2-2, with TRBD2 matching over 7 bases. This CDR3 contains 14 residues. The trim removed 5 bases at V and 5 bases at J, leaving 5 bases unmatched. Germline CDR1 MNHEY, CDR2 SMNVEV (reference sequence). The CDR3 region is CASSINSGTGELFF. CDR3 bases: TGTGCCAGCAGTATTAATAGCGGGACCGGGGAGCTGTTTTTT.

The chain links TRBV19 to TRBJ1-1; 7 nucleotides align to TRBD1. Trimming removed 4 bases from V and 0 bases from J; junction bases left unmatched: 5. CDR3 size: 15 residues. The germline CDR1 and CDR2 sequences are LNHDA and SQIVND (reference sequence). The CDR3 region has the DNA TGTGCCAGTAGTACGGGACAGTACATGAACACTGAAGCTTTCTTT. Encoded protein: CASSTGQYMNTEAFF.

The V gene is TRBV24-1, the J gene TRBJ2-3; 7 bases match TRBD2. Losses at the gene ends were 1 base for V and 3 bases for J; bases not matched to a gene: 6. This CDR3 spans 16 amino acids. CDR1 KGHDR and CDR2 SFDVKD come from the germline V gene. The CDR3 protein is CATSDFGGGGTDTQYF. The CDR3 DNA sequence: TGTGCCACCAGTGATTTCGGCGGGGGAGGGACAGATACGCAGTATTTT.

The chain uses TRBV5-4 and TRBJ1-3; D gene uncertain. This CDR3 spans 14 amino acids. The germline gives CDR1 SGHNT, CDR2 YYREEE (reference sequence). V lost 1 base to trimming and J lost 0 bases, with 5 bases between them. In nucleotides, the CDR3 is TGTGCCAGCAGCTTGACCGGCTCTGGAAACACCATATATTTT. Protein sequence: CASSLTGSGNTIYF.

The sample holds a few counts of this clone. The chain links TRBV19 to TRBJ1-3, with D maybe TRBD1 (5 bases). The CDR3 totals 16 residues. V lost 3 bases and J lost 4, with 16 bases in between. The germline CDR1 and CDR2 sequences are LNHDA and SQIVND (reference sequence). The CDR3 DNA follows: TGTGCCAGTAGTATGAGCGCCTATCAGGGAGGAAACACCATATATTTT. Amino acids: CASSMSAYQGGNTIYF.

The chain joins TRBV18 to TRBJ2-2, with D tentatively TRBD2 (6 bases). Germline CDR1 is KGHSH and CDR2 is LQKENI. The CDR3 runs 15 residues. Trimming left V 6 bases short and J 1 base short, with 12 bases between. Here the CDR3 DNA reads TGTGCCAGCTCCGCGGGACGGGGGAACACCGGGGAGCTGTTTTTT. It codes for CASSAGRGNTGELFF. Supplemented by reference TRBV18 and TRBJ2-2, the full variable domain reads NAGVMQNPRHLVRRRGQEARLRCSPMKGHSHVYWYRQLPEEGLKFMVYLQKENIIDESGMPKERFSAEFPKEGPSILRIQQVVRGDSAAYFCASSAGRGNTGELFFGEGSRLTVL.

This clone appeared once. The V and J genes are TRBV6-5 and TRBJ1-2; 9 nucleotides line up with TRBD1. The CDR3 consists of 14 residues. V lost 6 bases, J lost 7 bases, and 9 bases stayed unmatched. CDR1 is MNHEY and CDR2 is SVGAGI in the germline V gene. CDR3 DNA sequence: TGTGCCAGCAGGCCACCGGGACAGGGCGGTGGCTACACCTTC. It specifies CASRPPGQGGGYTF.

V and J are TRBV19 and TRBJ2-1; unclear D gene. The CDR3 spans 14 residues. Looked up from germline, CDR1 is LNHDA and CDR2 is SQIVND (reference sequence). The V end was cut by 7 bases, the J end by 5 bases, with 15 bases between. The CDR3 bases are TGTGCCAGTAACCTTCCTTCGGGCAACAATGAGCAGTTCTTC. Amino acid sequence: CASNLPSGNNEQFF.

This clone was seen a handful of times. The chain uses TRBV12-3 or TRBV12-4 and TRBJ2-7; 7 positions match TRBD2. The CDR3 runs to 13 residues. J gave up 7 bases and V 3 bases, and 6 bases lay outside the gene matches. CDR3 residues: CASSFGRVSEQYF. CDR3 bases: TGTGCCAGCAGTTTTGGGAGGGTCAGTGAGCAGTACTTC.

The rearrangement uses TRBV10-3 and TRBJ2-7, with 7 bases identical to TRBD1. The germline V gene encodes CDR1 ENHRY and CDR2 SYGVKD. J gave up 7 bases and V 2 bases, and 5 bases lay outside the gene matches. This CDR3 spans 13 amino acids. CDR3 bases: TGTGCCATCAGTGAGCGACAGGGCAGGGAGCAGTACTTC. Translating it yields CAISERQGREQYF.